The 18 T cell receptor beta chains given below trace back to one sample, sequenced in a study of blood T cell repertoires in COVID-19. TCRdb's copy holds only in-frame clones and misses some; the assay was immunoSEQ multiplex PCR. This sample yields 250,000 to 300,000 clones, of which around 83% are seen a single time; about 4% belongs to the top ten. Specimen: peripheral blood. The receptors were sampled from a man between 18 and 35 years old with active or convalescent COVID-19.

The chain joins TRBV5-4 to TRBJ2-3; 7 bases fit TRBD2. Trimming at V came to 0 bases and at J to 1 base, leaving 5 bases not matched to a gene. The CDR3 runs to 16 residues. The germline V gene has CDR1 SGHNT and CDR2 YYREEE (reference sequence). The CDR3 is CASSLGGRVGTDTQYF. CDR3 DNA sequence: TGTGCCAGCAGCTTGGGCGGGAGAGTGGGCACAGATACGCAGTATTTT.

The chain is built from TRBV27 and TRBJ1-5; D gene uncertain. Germline V gene lookup returns CDR1 MNHEY and CDR2 SMNVEV (reference sequence). The CDR3 extends over 14 amino acids. V gave up 6 bases and J gave up 9 bases, with 18 bases separating them. The chain's CDR3 is CASSPEGGFRPQHF. The CDR3 bases are TGTGCCAGCAGCCCAGAGGGCGGCTTTCGGCCCCAGCATTTT.

The chain has TRBV19 and TRBJ2-5; 10 nucleotides align to TRBD1. With 5 bases clipped from V and 5 bases from J, the junction kept 11 bases outside the gene matches. This CDR3 contains 16 residues. Germline loops: CDR1 LNHDA, CDR2 SQIVND (reference sequence). The CDR3 DNA sequence: TGTGCCAGTAGTCCCATAAGACAGGGGGCACAGGAGACCCAGTACTTC. Amino acid sequence: CASSPIRQGAQETQYF.

The chain links TRBV13 to TRBJ2-5; the match to TRBD1 covers 7 bases. The CDR3 runs to 15 residues. CDR1 is PRHDT, CDR2 FYEKMQ, per germline (reference sequence). Trimming at V came to 2 bases and at J to 4 bases, leaving 7 bases not matched to a gene. The CDR3 sequence is CASSLRKGALETQYF. As DNA, the CDR3 is TGTGCCAGCAGCTTACGGAAGGGGGCTTTAGAGACCCAGTACTTC.

This clone was seen only once. DNA of the CDR3: TGTGCCAGCAGTTTAAGACAGACCAACTATGGCTACACCTTC. It codes for CASSLRQTNYGYTF. The chain is built from TRBV14 and TRBJ1-2; tentative D call: TRBD1 (5 bases). The CDR3 runs 14 residues. Germline CDR1 SGHDN, CDR2 FVKESK. Between the trimmed V and J ends, which lost 6 bases and 2 bases, there was a span of 13 bases.

This chain uses TRBV6-5 with TRBJ1-3; 7 bases fit TRBD1. Trimming removed 8 bases from V and 0 bases from J; junction bases left unmatched: 7. Germline assignment: CDR1 MNHEY and CDR2 SVGAGI. This CDR3 is 15 amino acids long. The CDR3 is CASLTGRNSGNTIYF. CDR3 nucleotide sequence: TGTGCCAGCTTGACAGGGCGCAACTCTGGAAACACCATATATTTT.

The rearrangement uses TRBV10-3 and TRBJ1-3; TRBD1 is a possible D gene (6 bases). The CDR3 runs to 15 residues. Germline lookup yields CDR1 ENHRY and CDR2 SYGVKD. The V end was cut by 3 bases, the J end by 2 bases, with 11 bases between. In DNA form, the CDR3 reads TGTGCCATCAGTGAAACAGGGACTACTGGAAACACCATATATTTT. Protein product: CAISETGTTGNTIYF.

This clone was seen ten or more times. This chain joins TRBV6-4 and TRBJ2-3; 10 bases fit TRBD2. Germline-derived CDR1 and CDR2 are MRHNA and SNTAGT. J was trimmed by 4 bases and V by 3 bases; bases with no gene match: 4. The CDR3 contains 15 residues. The CDR3 sequence: CASSEALAGPDTQYF. Written as DNA, the CDR3 is TGTGCCAGCAGTGAGGCACTAGCGGGACCAGATACGCAGTATTTT.

The rearrangement links TRBV5-1 to TRBJ2-3, with TRBD1 matching 9 bases. The CDR3 is 15 residues long. Germline values: CDR1 SGHRS, CDR2 YFSETQ. The V gene end was trimmed by 0 bases and the J gene end by 5 bases; junction bases not matched to a gene: 4. CDR3 DNA sequence: TGCGCCAGCAGCTTGGCGGACAGGGGTGGAGATACGCAGTATTTT. Amino acids: CASSLADRGGDTQYF.

V usage is TRBV3-1 (or the pseudogene TRBV3-2) and J usage is TRBJ2-5; D perhaps matches TRBD2 (7 bases). The germline CDR1 and CDR2 sequences are LGHDT and YNNKEL (reference sequence). V was trimmed by 4 bases and J by 2 bases, leaving 17 bases between them. The CDR3 runs to 16 residues. The CDR3 DNA reads as TGTGCCAGCAGCCCCATACGAGGGGGGGGGCAAGAGACCCAGTACTTC. This translates into CASSPIRGGGQETQYF.

The chain is built from TRBV11-2 and TRBJ2-2, with D unclear. Germline V lookup: CDR1 SGHAT, CDR2 FQNNGV. The CDR3 extends over 16 amino acids. Trimming left V 3 bases short and J 0 bases short, with 11 bases between. The CDR3 reads CASSFERRANTGELFF. DNA for the CDR3: TGTGCCAGCAGCTTCGAGAGGAGAGCGAACACCGGGGAGCTGTTTTTT.

On this clone itself: In the same sample, other DNA sequences code for this CDR3. This chain joins TRBV27 and TRBJ2-5, with TRBD2 matching 7 bases. V lost 3 bases to trimming and J lost 4 bases; unmatched junction nucleotides: 2. The length of the CDR3 is 13 residues. The germline gives CDR1 MNHEY, CDR2 SMNVEV (reference sequence). The DNA of the CDR3 is TGTGCCAGCAGTTTGGGGGGGGGAGAGACCCAGTACTTC. It translates to CASSLGGGETQYF.

The chain couples TRBV20-1 to TRBJ2-5, with a tentative D call TRBD1 (6 bases). Trimming left V 3 bases short and J 5 bases short, with 10 bases between. The CDR3 is 12 residues long. From germline, CDR1 is DFQATT and CDR2 SNEGSKA (reference sequence). Written as DNA, the CDR3 is TGCAGTGCTAGTACTCAGGGGGAGACCCAGTACTTC. Protein: CSASTQGETQYF.

The chain is built from TRBV5-1 and TRBJ2-3; tentative D call: TRBD2 (6 bases). The CDR3 extends over 14 amino acids. Trimming removed 4 bases at V and 1 base at J, with 10 bases between. Germline-derived CDR1 and CDR2 are SGHRS and YFSETQ. DNA for the CDR3: TGCGCCAGCAGCGGAGGAGGGGGCACAGATACGCAGTATTTT. It translates to CASSGGGGTDTQYF.

V gene TRBV24-1 combines with J gene TRBJ2-1; D is ambiguous. CDR3 size: 13 residues. Germline V gene data show CDR1 as KGHDR and CDR2 as SFDVKD. The V end lost 2 bases, the J end lost 3 bases, and 4 bases lay between the germline ends. This CDR3 reads CATSDSYYNEQFF. In nucleotides, the CDR3 is TGTGCCACCAGTGATTCTTACTACAATGAGCAGTTCTTC.

V usage is TRBV19 and J usage is TRBJ2-3; 8 bases map to TRBD2. This CDR3 contains 14 residues. The germline V gene encodes CDR1 LNHDA and CDR2 SQIVND (reference sequence). Trimming cost V 6 bases and J 10 bases; bases outside gene matches: 12. CDR3 bases: TGTGCCAGTAGCCCCCGGGGGGGATTTGATCCGCAGTATTTT. Translation gives CASSPRGGFDPQYF.

This chain uses TRBV20-1 with TRBJ2-3; possible D gene TRBD1, 5 bases. From germline, CDR1 is DFQATT and CDR2 SNEGSKA (reference sequence). There are 15 residues in the CDR3. With 3 bases removed from V and 5 bases from J, the gap between germline ends came to 18 bases. The CDR3 region has the DNA TGCAGTGCTAGTCGTGGGGCGGAGACGGTAGATACGCAGTATTTT. It translates to CSASRGAETVDTQYF.

The CDR3 spells CASSWPRDRTIQYF. CDR3 DNA sequence: TGTGCCAGCAGCTGGCCGAGGGACAGGACTATTCAGTACTTC. This chain links TRBV7-9 with TRBJ2-4, with 8 bases matching TRBD1. In germline, CDR1 is SEHNR, CDR2 FQNEAQ (reference sequence). With 4 bases clipped from V and 10 bases from J, the junction kept 9 bases outside the gene matches. The CDR3 spans 14 residues.